The 16 T cell receptor beta chains in this list originate from one sample, sequenced in a study of blood T cells in healthy people across ages. Next came a second PCR, run for 7 to 11 cycles, which used a sample-barcoded 5' primer along with a J-beta primer mix. TCRdb itself ran the 5' RACE reads through MiXCR, one entry per CDR3 protein. The profile shows roughly 1,100,000 distinct CDR3 sequences, around 25% of them singletons. This sample also belongs to another study, concerning T cells of mothers and their children.

The sample consisted of blood. The receptor set was obtained from a girl aged 2 to 10 in good health.

The chain couples TRBV5-1 to TRBJ1-1; weak D call: TRBD1 (5 bases). The CDR3 extends over 15 amino acids. CDR1 is SGHRS and CDR2 is YFSETQ in the germline V gene. V lost 0 bases, J lost 6 bases, and 15 bases lay in between. CDR3: CASSLGDSPYAEAFF. The CDR3 DNA reads as TGCGCCAGCAGCTTGGGTGACAGTCCCTACGCTGAAGCTTTCTTT.

The genes are TRBV24-1 and TRBJ2-3, with D possibly TRBD2 on 5 matching bases. This CDR3 has 15 residues. The germline V and J ends were trimmed by 5 bases and 2 bases, with 13 bases remaining between them. Germline CDR1 and CDR2: KGHDR and SFDVKD. DNA of the CDR3: TGTGCCACCAGTGTGCGGGCAAAGAACACAGATACGCAGTATTTT. Residues: CATSVRAKNTDTQYF.

The V and J genes are TRBV12-3 or TRBV12-4 and TRBJ2-5; D remains unclear. Trimming cost V 5 bases and J 5 bases, with 9 bases left between them. The CDR3 spans 12 residues. CDR3 protein: CASSVIGETQYF. Written as DNA, the CDR3 is TGTGCCAGCAGTGTAATCGGGGAGACCCAGTACTTC.

J is TRBJ2-3 and V is TRBV11-2; TRBD1 matches at 8 bases. V lost 2 bases, J lost 2 bases, and 15 bases stayed unmatched. The CDR3 contains 19 residues. Germline-derived CDR1 and CDR2 are SGHAT and FQNNGV. Written as DNA, the CDR3 is TGTGCCAGCAGCTTACTGGGACAGGTAGAGCGTTCTTACACAGATACGCAGTATTTT. Its translation: CASSLLGQVERSYTDTQYF.

This clonotype was found a few times. The chain uses TRBV20-1 and TRBJ2-3; D call uncertain. Germline V gene sequence: CDR1 DFQATT, CDR2 SNEGSKA (reference sequence). Trimming pared 3 bases from V and 4 bases from J, leaving 14 bases between. The CDR3 runs 14 residues. The CDR3 sequence: CSASLSSAADTQYF. In DNA, the CDR3 is TGCAGTGCTAGTTTAAGTAGTGCTGCAGATACGCAGTATTTT.

The chain joins TRBV7-9 to TRBJ1-1; no clear D. CDR1 and CDR2 from the germline V gene are SEHNR and FQNEAQ (reference sequence). V gave up 6 bases and J gave up 0 bases, with 14 bases separating them. The CDR3 contains 15 residues. This chain's CDR3 is CASSLNAPLNTEAFF. Here the CDR3 DNA reads TGTGCCAGCAGTTTGAACGCCCCCCTGAACACTGAAGCTTTCTTT.

The chain uses TRBV28 and TRBJ2-5; 12 bases map to TRBD2. The J call may be incorrect, as the DNA end agrees better with TRBJ2-7. The germline gives CDR1 MDHEN, CDR2 SYDVKM. The CDR3 spans 18 residues. In DNA form, the CDR3 reads TGTGCCAGCAGTGCAAGACTAGCGGGAGTCCGGGCCGCCTACGAGCAGTACTTC. This encodes CASSARLAGVRAAYEQYF.

The table lists this clonotype with a few counts. The rearrangement uses TRBV29-1 and TRBJ2-3, with D possibly being TRBD2 (6 bases). The CDR3 loop spans 13 amino acids. Trimming shortened V by 5 bases and J by 5 bases, and 14 bases separated the two germline ends. Germline CDR1 SQVTM, CDR2 ANQGSEA. CDR3 in amino acids: CSVSTVGRDTQYF. CDR3 bases: TGCAGCGTTTCGACAGTCGGGAGAGATACGCAGTATTTT.

The chain uses TRBV29-1 and TRBJ2-5; D is uncertain. The end of the DNA is better explained by TRBJ2-7, so the J call may be wrong. There are 13 residues in the CDR3. The V gene's germline CDR1 is SQVTM and CDR2 ANQGSEA. The CDR3 DNA reads as TGCAGCGTTGAAGACACTGCTTCCTACGAGCAGTACTTC. Its protein is CSVEDTASYEQYF.

This clonotype showed up just a few times. This chain joins TRBV7-3 and TRBJ2-7, with TRBD2 identical over 12 bases. V dropped 5 bases and J dropped 7; count of bases not matched to a gene: 12. This CDR3 is 16 amino acids long. Germline V CDR1 and CDR2: SGHTA, FQGTGA. The CDR3 sequence: CASSPSPGLAGREQYF. Written as DNA, the CDR3 is TGTGCCAGCAGCCCTTCCCCCGGACTAGCGGGGAGAGAGCAGTACTTC.

The V gene is TRBV5-6, the J gene TRBJ1-1; possible D gene TRBD1, 5 bases. This CDR3 region has 14 residues. Trimming left V 1 base short and J 2 bases short, with 9 bases between. Germline CDR1 is SGHDT and CDR2 is YYEEEE. Here the CDR3 reads CASSLLDSNTEAFF. CDR3 in DNA: TGTGCCAGCAGCTTGTTAGACAGCAACACTGAAGCTTTCTTT.

V usage is TRBV25-1 and J usage is TRBJ2-5; no definite D call. The ends were cut back, 3 bases at V and 1 base at J, with 9 bases in the middle. The CDR3 consists of 14 residues. CDR1 and CDR2 from the germline V gene are MGHDK and SYGVNS. The CDR3 here is CASSDSLSQETQYF. The CDR3 nucleotides read TGTGCCAGCAGTGATTCCCTGAGCCAAGAGACCCAGTACTTC. The full variable domain, completed using reference TRBV25-1 and TRBJ2-5, is EADIYQTPRYLVIGTGKKITLECSQTMGHDKMYWYQQDPGMELHLIHYSYGVNSTEKGDLSSESTVSRIRTEHFPLTLESARPSHTSQYLCASSDSLSQETQYFGPGTRLLVL.

V gene TRBV12-5 combines with J gene TRBJ2-5; 9 nucleotides agree with TRBD2. The last part of the DNA fits TRBJ2-1 better; the J call may be wrong. CDR3 length: 12 amino acids. The germline V gene encodes CDR1 LGHNT and CDR2 FRNRAP. CDR3 sequence reads: CASRRGGLEQFF. CDR3 bases: TGTGCTAGTAGGCGGGGGGGCCTTGAGCAGTTCTTC.

The chain uses TRBV5-5 and TRBJ2-3; TRBD2 aligns across 7 bases. CDR1 and CDR2 (germline): SGHKS, YYEKEE (reference sequence). V dropped 4 bases and J dropped 3; count of bases not matched to a gene: 11. The CDR3 extends over 16 amino acids. This chain's CDR3 is CASSPEAGRRTDTQYF. The CDR3 DNA reads TGTGCCAGCAGCCCGGAAGCGGGAAGGAGGACAGATACGCAGTATTTT.

A few counts support this clonotype. The V and J genes are TRBV28 and TRBJ2-7, with TRBD2 matching over 11 bases. The end of the DNA is better explained by TRBJ2-1, so the J call may be wrong. There are 16 residues in the CDR3. CDR1 MDHEN and CDR2 SYDVKM come from the germline V gene. CDR3 bases: TGTGCCAGCAGTACAGCTAGCGGGAGGAGCTACAATGAGCAGTTCTTC. This encodes CASSTASGRSYNEQFF.

V usage is TRBV7-2 and J usage is TRBJ2-5; D remains ambiguous. The J call may be mistaken, given a closer DNA end match to TRBJ2-7. This CDR3 region has 14 residues. CDR1 and CDR2 (germline): SGHTA, FQGNSA. CDR3 region: CASSPRVGLDEQYF. DNA of the CDR3: TGTGCCAGCAGCCCCCGGGTCGGCTTGGACGAGCAGTACTTC.